This T cell receptor beta chain was captured in a study of blood T cells in healthy people across ages. Total RNA extracted from each sample amounted to at least 5.5 micrograms. For the second PCR, which ran for about 6 to 11 cycles, a sample-barcoded 5' primer and a J-beta primer mix were used. TCRdb itself ran the 5' RACE reads through MiXCR, one entry per CDR3 protein. The table shows hundreds of thousands of distinct CDR3 sequences, with 56% occurring only once. V was clipped by 3 bases and J by 1 base; unmatched bases: 10. CDR1 is SGHTA, CDR2 FQGNSA, per germline. The CDR3 is 17 residues long. This TCR was sampled from a man in his forties in good health. The J gene is TRBJ1-1, the V gene TRBV7-2; 8 bases align to TRBD1. Sequenced material: blood. The CDR3 region has the DNA TGTGCCAGCAGCTTTCAGGCCTTTGGACAGGGGAACACTGAAGCTTTCTTT. Its protein is CASSFQAFGQGNTEAFF.